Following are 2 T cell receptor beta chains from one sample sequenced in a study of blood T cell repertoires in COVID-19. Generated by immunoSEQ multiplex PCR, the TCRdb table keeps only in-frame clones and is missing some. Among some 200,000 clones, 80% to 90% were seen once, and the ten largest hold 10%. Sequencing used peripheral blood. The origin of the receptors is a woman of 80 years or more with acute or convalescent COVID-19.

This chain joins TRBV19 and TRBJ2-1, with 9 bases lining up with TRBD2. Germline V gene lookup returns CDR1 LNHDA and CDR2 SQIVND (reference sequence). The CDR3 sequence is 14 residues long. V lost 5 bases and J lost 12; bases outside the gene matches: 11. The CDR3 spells CASSLTSGSAVQFF. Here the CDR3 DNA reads TGTGCCAGTAGTTTGACTAGCGGTTCTGCGGTGCAGTTCTTC.

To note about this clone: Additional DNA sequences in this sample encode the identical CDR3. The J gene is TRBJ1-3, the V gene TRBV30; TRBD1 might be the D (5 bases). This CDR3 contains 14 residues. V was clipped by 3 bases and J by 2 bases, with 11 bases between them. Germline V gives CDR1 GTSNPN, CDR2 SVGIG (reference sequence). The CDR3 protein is CAWSVPGPGNTIYF. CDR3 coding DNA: TGTGCCTGGAGCGTCCCAGGGCCTGGAAACACCATATATTTT.